This TCR beta chain was recorded in a study of preoperative IRX-2 immunotherapy in early breast cancer. The protocol was immunoSEQ multiplex PCR, while the TCRdb copy is restricted to in-frame clones and leaves out a portion. The sample lists about 23,000 clones; 85% to 90% were seen once. CDR1 and CDR2 (germline): SGHNT, YYREEE (reference sequence). V was trimmed by 4 bases and J by 2 bases, leaving 15 bases between them. This CDR3 region has 16 residues. Treatment of the sample: preoperative locoregional IRX-2 cytokine immunotherapy. This phase Ib study tested locoregional IRX-2 cytokine immunotherapy given before surgery.

Sequenced material: tumor tissue, taken after IRX-2 immunotherapy. J is TRBJ2-2 and V is TRBV5-4, with D possibly matching TRBD1 (6 bases). This TCR derives from a human donor with breast cancer. The CDR3 region has the DNA TGTGCCAGCAGCCCAAAGGACAGATACAACACCGGGGAGCTGTTTTTT. Residues: CASSPKDRYNTGELFF.